This is a list of T cell receptor beta chains from one sample in a study of T cell responses to AZD1222 COVID-19 vaccine. Repertoires were generated with immunoSEQ multiplex PCR, while TCRdb's copy carries only in-frame clones and drops some. The table records 77,000 or so clones, 88% of them present only once. Material: peripheral blood, obtained on day 0 of AZD1222 vaccination. The receptor source for this set is an adult in good health. The CDR3 runs from the conserved cysteine through the conserved F or W. Each record gives: J gene, D gene, V gene, clone size, CDR3 DNA, CDR3 protein. The D gene is left open where the match is weak. Clone size is not always given. Where it is, it says once, few, many or a class for expanded clones.

j_call: TRBJ2-3; d_call: .; v_call: TRBV7-3; clone_size: .; cdr3_nt: TGTGCCAGCAGCTTAAATGCGTTCGGGGCGGGAGATACGCAGTATTTT; cdr3_aa: CASSLNAFGAGDTQYF
j_call: TRBJ1-5; d_call: .; v_call: TRBV5-1; clone_size: .; cdr3_nt: TGCGCCAGCAGCCCCAATGTGGGGAATCAGCCCCAGCATTTT; cdr3_aa: CASSPNVGNQPQHF
j_call: TRBJ2-3; d_call: .; v_call: TRBV25-1; clone_size: .; cdr3_nt: TGTGCCAGCAATAGGGCAGGGTTGGCAGATACGCAGTATTTT; cdr3_aa: CASNRAGLADTQYF
j_call: TRBJ2-4; d_call: .; v_call: TRBV5-1; clone_size: .; cdr3_nt: TGCGCCAGCAGCTTGGGAGGGGCGGCCAAAAACATTCAGTACTTC; cdr3_aa: CASSLGGAAKNIQYF
j_call: TRBJ2-7; d_call: .; v_call: TRBV6-5; clone_size: .; cdr3_nt: TGTGCCAGCAGCTACTATTCCACAGGGAACGAGCAGTACTTC; cdr3_aa: CASSYYSTGNEQYF
j_call: TRBJ1-1; d_call: .; v_call: TRBV25-1; clone_size: .; cdr3_nt: TGTGCCAGCAGTGAAGCAGGCGCGAACACTGAAGCTTTCTTT; cdr3_aa: CASSEAGANTEAFF
j_call: TRBJ2-7; d_call: .; v_call: TRBV10-1; clone_size: .; cdr3_nt: TGCGCCAGCAGCTCGACCTACGAGCAGTACTTC; cdr3_aa: CASSSTYEQYF
j_call: TRBJ1-1; d_call: TRBD1; v_call: TRBV4-2; clone_size: few; cdr3_nt: TGTGCCAGCAGCCACGGGACAGGGGGCTGGACTGAAGCTTTCTTT; cdr3_aa: CASSHGTGGWTEAFF
j_call: TRBJ1-1; d_call: .; v_call: TRBV6-1; clone_size: .; cdr3_nt: TGTGCCAGCAGTGAAGGGATTGGGCAGGGGTTAAACACTGAAGCTTTCTTT; cdr3_aa: CASSEGIGQGLNTEAFF
j_call: TRBJ2-7; d_call: TRBD2; v_call: TRBV7-6; clone_size: .; cdr3_nt: TGTGCCAGCAGCCCCACTGCTAGCGGGGGCTACGAGCAGTACTTC; cdr3_aa: CASSPTASGGYEQYF
j_call: TRBJ1-5; d_call: TRBD1; v_call: TRBV7-9; clone_size: .; cdr3_nt: TGTGCCAGCAGCGGGGACAGGTACAATCAGCCCCAGCATTTT; cdr3_aa: CASSGDRYNQPQHF
j_call: TRBJ2-1; d_call: .; v_call: TRBV14; clone_size: .; cdr3_nt: TGTGCCAGCAGCCGGCAGGGGCAGTCCTACAATGAGCAGTTCTTC; cdr3_aa: CASSRQGQSYNEQFF
j_call: TRBJ2-7; d_call: TRBD2; v_call: TRBV4-1; clone_size: .; cdr3_nt: TGCGCCAGCAGCCATCGTCCGACTAGCGGGGCCTCCTACGAGCAGTACTTC; cdr3_aa: CASSHRPTSGASYEQYF
j_call: TRBJ2-6; d_call: TRBD1; v_call: TRBV15; clone_size: .; cdr3_nt: TGTGCCACCAGCAGGGGCCCCCTGATCGACAGGGCTCGTGGGGCCAACGTCCTGACTTTC; cdr3_aa: CATSRGPLIDRARGANVLTF
j_call: TRBJ2-7; d_call: TRBD1; v_call: TRBV7-9; clone_size: .; cdr3_nt: TGTGCCAGCAGCTTAGGGGACAGAAGCTCCTACGAGCAGTACTTC; cdr3_aa: CASSLGDRSSYEQYF
j_call: TRBJ1-3; d_call: TRBD1; v_call: TRBV13; clone_size: .; cdr3_nt: TGTGCCAGCAGCTTAGGAACCCCCGGGACAGGGTTTGGTTTT; cdr3_aa: CASSLGTPGTGFGF
j_call: TRBJ1-2; d_call: .; v_call: TRBV18; clone_size: .; cdr3_nt: TGTGCCAGCTCACCAGACCTAGACTATGGCTACACCTTC; cdr3_aa: CASSPDLDYGYTF
j_call: TRBJ1-1; d_call: .; v_call: TRBV6-6; clone_size: .; cdr3_nt: TGTGCCAGCAGTTTGGGGGTTTACACTGAAGCTTTCTTT; cdr3_aa: CASSLGVYTEAFF
j_call: TRBJ1-5; d_call: .; v_call: TRBV28; clone_size: .; cdr3_nt: TGTGCCAGCAGTTTAGGAAGCCAGCCCCAGCATTTT; cdr3_aa: CASSLGSQPQHF
j_call: TRBJ1-6; d_call: .; v_call: TRBV6-5; clone_size: few; cdr3_nt: TGTGCCAGCAGGGGGACGGGCGGAATTAATTCACCCCTCCACTTT; cdr3_aa: CASRGTGGINSPLHF
j_call: TRBJ1-1; d_call: TRBD1; v_call: TRBV13; clone_size: .; cdr3_nt: TGTGCCAGCAGTTCAGGGGGTTCGGGCACTGAAGCTTTCTTT; cdr3_aa: CASSSGGSGTEAFF
j_call: TRBJ2-3; d_call: TRBD2; v_call: TRBV3-1/TRBV3-2; clone_size: .; cdr3_nt: TGTGCCAGCAGACGGACTAGCGGGAACGCAGATACGCAGTATTTT; cdr3_aa: CASRRTSGNADTQYF
j_call: TRBJ2-1; d_call: TRBD2; v_call: TRBV28; clone_size: .; cdr3_nt: TGTGCCAGCAGTTTAGATCTAGCGGGTGCCTCCGAGCAGTTCTTC; cdr3_aa: CASSLDLAGASEQFF
j_call: TRBJ2-7; d_call: TRBD2; v_call: TRBV5-1; clone_size: .; cdr3_nt: TGCGCCAGCAGAGAGACTAGCGGGTTTCCCCCCCGGCAGTACTTC; cdr3_aa: CASRETSGFPPRQYF
j_call: TRBJ1-1; d_call: TRBD1; v_call: TRBV16; clone_size: few; cdr3_nt: TGTGCCAGCAGCCAATCCCCCAGGGGGCTGGCTGAAGCTTTCTTT; cdr3_aa: CASSQSPRGLAEAFF
j_call: TRBJ1-5; d_call: .; v_call: TRBV6-1; clone_size: .; cdr3_nt: TGTGCCAGCAGTGAAGGGTGGGGATCGACCCAGCATTTT; cdr3_aa: CASSEGWGSTQHF
j_call: TRBJ2-3; d_call: TRBD2; v_call: TRBV3-1/TRBV3-2; clone_size: .; cdr3_nt: TGTGCCAGCAGCCTAGCGGGGAGCACAGATACGCAGTATTTT; cdr3_aa: CASSLAGSTDTQYF
j_call: TRBJ2-2; d_call: TRBD2; v_call: TRBV19; clone_size: .; cdr3_nt: TGTGCCAGTAGTATAGGCGGGGGTAACACCGGGGAGCTGTTTTTT; cdr3_aa: CASSIGGGNTGELFF
j_call: TRBJ2-6; d_call: .; v_call: TRBV30; clone_size: .; cdr3_nt: TGTGCCTGGAGTGGGGGTTCTGGGGCCAACGTCCTGACTTTC; cdr3_aa: CAWSGGSGANVLTF
j_call: TRBJ2-7; d_call: .; v_call: TRBV4-2; clone_size: once; cdr3_nt: TGTGCCAGCAGCCAAGGCAGATTCTACGAGCAGTACTTC; cdr3_aa: CASSQGRFYEQYF
j_call: TRBJ1-2; d_call: .; v_call: TRBV7-8; clone_size: .; cdr3_nt: TGTGCCAGCAGCTTAGGAGACGGTATCTATGGCTACACCTTC; cdr3_aa: CASSLGDGIYGYTF
j_call: TRBJ1-4; d_call: TRBD1; v_call: TRBV3-1/TRBV3-2; clone_size: .; cdr3_nt: TGTGCCAGCAGCCTTAGGGGGCCTAATGAAAAACTGTTTTTT; cdr3_aa: CASSLRGPNEKLFF
j_call: TRBJ1-2; d_call: .; v_call: TRBV10-3; clone_size: .; cdr3_nt: TGTGCCATCAGTGAGTATGTCGCCGGGGGGGGCGCTGGTACAGATGGCTACACCTTC; cdr3_aa: CAISEYVAGGGAGTDGYTF
j_call: TRBJ2-7; d_call: .; v_call: TRBV3-1/TRBV3-2; clone_size: .; cdr3_nt: TGTGCCAGCAGCGCGAGCGACAAATCCCCCGAGCAGTACTTC; cdr3_aa: CASSASDKSPEQYF
j_call: TRBJ2-7; d_call: .; v_call: TRBV27; clone_size: .; cdr3_nt: TGTGCCAGTGTCGCCGGGACCCACCCCTACGAGCAGTACTTC; cdr3_aa: CASVAGTHPYEQYF
j_call: TRBJ2-6; d_call: .; v_call: TRBV5-4; clone_size: .; cdr3_nt: TGTGCCAGCAGCCCCCCGACTACCCCTGGGGCCAACGTCCTGACTTTC; cdr3_aa: CASSPPTTPGANVLTF
j_call: TRBJ2-1; d_call: TRBD2; v_call: TRBV11-2; clone_size: .; cdr3_nt: TGTGCCAGCAGCTTCGGGGGGATGGAGCAGTTCTTC; cdr3_aa: CASSFGGMEQFF
j_call: TRBJ2-7; d_call: .; v_call: TRBV3-1/TRBV3-2; clone_size: .; cdr3_nt: TGTGCCAGCAGCCAGGGATCCTACGAGCAGTACTTC; cdr3_aa: CASSQGSYEQYF
j_call: TRBJ2-1; d_call: TRBD1; v_call: TRBV6-5; clone_size: .; cdr3_nt: TGTGCCAGCAGTCGACAGGGGGCGCAATATGAGCAGTTCTTC; cdr3_aa: CASSRQGAQYEQFF
j_call: TRBJ2-4; d_call: .; v_call: TRBV11-3; clone_size: .; cdr3_nt: TGTGCCAGCAGCCAGGATACAGAAAAAAACATTCAGTACTTC; cdr3_aa: CASSQDTEKNIQYF
j_call: TRBJ1-5; d_call: .; v_call: TRBV7-2; clone_size: few; cdr3_nt: TGTGCCAGCAGCTTAGGCCAGTCAGGTATTCAGCCCCAGCATTTT; cdr3_aa: CASSLGQSGIQPQHF
j_call: TRBJ2-7; d_call: .; v_call: TRBV12-1; clone_size: .; cdr3_nt: TGTGCCAGCAGCCCCCTAAGAGTCGGGCCCGACGAGCAGTACTTC; cdr3_aa: CASSPLRVGPDEQYF
j_call: TRBJ1-5; d_call: .; v_call: TRBV28; clone_size: .; cdr3_nt: TGTGCCAGCAGTTTTGGGGGCAATCAGCCCCAGCATTTT; cdr3_aa: CASSFGGNQPQHF
j_call: TRBJ1-1; d_call: TRBD1; v_call: TRBV7-9; clone_size: .; cdr3_nt: TGTGCCAGCAGCTCAGGGGACAGTATGAACACTGAAGCTTTCTTT; cdr3_aa: CASSSGDSMNTEAFF
j_call: TRBJ1-4; d_call: .; v_call: TRBV28; clone_size: .; cdr3_nt: TGTGCCAGCAGTTTACAGGGGACCTTCGTGGAAAAACTGTTTTTT; cdr3_aa: CASSLQGTFVEKLFF
j_call: TRBJ1-2; d_call: .; v_call: TRBV18; clone_size: .; cdr3_nt: TGTGCCAGCTCACCACCGGTAACTTATGGCTACACCTTC; cdr3_aa: CASSPPVTYGYTF